This T cell receptor beta chain originates from a study of blood T cell repertoires in COVID-19. Study as a whole: Sources were T cells, B-cell-depleted T cells, or PBMCs; the material itself was cDNA or gDNA.

The CDR3 contains 17 residues. Trimming shortened V by 3 bases and J by 7 bases, and 22 bases separated the two germline ends. Germline-derived CDR1 and CDR2 are LNHDA and SQIVND (reference sequence). The repertoire was sequenced with immunoSEQ multiplex PCR; TCRdb's copy has only in-frame clones and lacks some. The data hold roughly 330,000 clones, with about nine tenths observed a single time. Clinical history as reported by participants underpinned cohort assignment. Input material: PBMCs or T cells enriched from blood (not recorded which). This clonotype was obtained from a young woman who had recovered from COVID-19. This sequence joins TRBV19 and TRBJ2-1, with D possibly TRBD1 on 5 matching bases. For the CDR3, the DNA is TGTGCCAGTAGTATCCCCCCGGACACCCCTTTGAGTAATGAGCAGTTCTTC. Its translation is CASSIPPDTPLSNEQFF. The whole variable domain, filled in from reference TRBV19 and TRBJ2-1, reads DGGITQSPKYLFRKEGQNVTLSCEQNLNHDAMYWYRQDPGQGLRLIYYSQIVNDFQKGDIAEGYSVSREKKESFPLTVTSAQKNPTAFYLCASSIPPDTPLSNEQFFGPGTRLTVL.